A single sample gave rise to the 29 T cell receptor beta chains below, sequenced in a study of CD8 T cells in Susac syndrome. An amount of RNA that ranged from about 0.45 to 1 ug was reverse transcribed with random hexamers. TCRdb re-called the immunoSEQ multiplex PCR reads with MiXCR, one entry per CDR3 protein. The sample has 170,000 or so distinct CDR3 sequences, approximately 94% seen once. The specimen was CD4+ T cells from PBMCs. These receptors were taken from a human donor with Susac syndrome.

This clonotype was found a few times. The gene calls are TRBV20-1 and TRBJ2-3, with TRBD1 matching 10 bases. Trimming at V came to 5 bases and at J to 4 bases, leaving 9 bases not matched to a gene. This CDR3 contains 15 residues. Germline V gene data show CDR1 as DFQATT and CDR2 as SNEGSKA (reference sequence). CDR3 sequence reads: CSARKPGQGPDTQYF. CDR3 coding DNA: TGCAGTGCTCGGAAGCCGGGACAGGGGCCAGATACGCAGTATTTT.

The chain couples TRBV29-1 to TRBJ2-1; D remains ambiguous. Trimming removed 4 bases at V and 6 bases at J, with 10 bases between. CDR3 size: 12 residues. Germline V gives CDR1 SQVTM, CDR2 ANQGSEA. The CDR3 region is CSVVAFSNEQFF. As DNA, the CDR3 is TGCAGCGTTGTTGCCTTTTCCAATGAGCAGTTCTTC.

This rearrangement joins TRBV3-1 to TRBJ1-5; no clear D gene. The CDR3 runs 14 residues. Per germline, CDR1 LGHDT and CDR2 YNNKEL (reference sequence). The ends were cut back, 5 bases at V and 2 bases at J, with 10 bases in the middle. CDR3 nucleotides: TGTGCCAGCAGCGACGGCGGGGGCAATCAGCCCCAGCATTTT. It codes for CASSDGGGNQPQHF.

This clonotype is a singleton in its sample. V gene TRBV4-3 combines with J gene TRBJ1-2, with 9 bases fitting TRBD1. The CDR3 covers 20 residues. Germline CDR1 is LGHNA and CDR2 is YSLEER. V trimming: 3 bases; J trimming: 1 base; junction bases outside the gene matches: 18. The CDR3 nucleotides are TGCGCCAGCAGCCACTACACCCCGGGACAGGGAAGGCCCTATAACTATGGCTACACCTTC. Its translation is CASSHYTPGQGRPYNYGYTF.

The CDR3 is CASSFRDREQYF. For the CDR3, the DNA is TGTGCCAGCAGCTTCCGGGACAGGGAGCAGTACTTC. V usage is TRBV3-1 and J usage is TRBJ2-7; the match to TRBD1 covers 8 bases. This CDR3 spans 12 amino acids. Germline CDR1 LGHDT, CDR2 YNNKEL (reference sequence). With 5 bases clipped from V and 7 bases from J, the junction kept 4 bases outside the gene matches.

The rearrangement uses TRBV3-1 and TRBJ1-2; D is possibly TRBD1 (5 bases). Trimming took 0 bases from V and 10 from J, leaving 12 bases between them. This CDR3 has 13 residues. Germline V lookup: CDR1 LGHDT, CDR2 YNNKEL (reference sequence). CDR3 in amino acids: CASSQDRYGAYTF. The CDR3 DNA sequence: TGTGCCAGCAGCCAAGATCGATATGGGGCCTACACCTTC. The full variable domain, rest sourced from reference TRBV3-1 and TRBJ1-2, is DTAVSQTPKYLVTQMGNDKSIKCEQNLGHDTMYWYKQDSKKFLKIMFSYNNKELIINETVPNRFSPKSPDKAHLNLHINSLELGDSAVYFCASSQDRYGAYTFGSGTRLTVV.

The count of this clonotype is one. This rearrangement joins TRBV5-6 to TRBJ2-5; TRBD1 matches at 7 bases. Per the germline V gene, CDR1 is SGHDT and CDR2 is YYEEEE. V gave up 2 bases and J gave up 0 bases; unmatched junction bases: 7. The CDR3 is made up of 16 amino acids. CDR3 nucleotide sequence: TGTGCCAGCAGCTTAGGCTCCAGGGGGTACCAAGAGACCCAGTACTTC. Its protein product is CASSLGSRGYQETQYF.

The rearrangement links TRBV4-1 to TRBJ2-7; 10 bases match TRBD1. The germline V gene has CDR1 MGHRA and CDR2 YSYEKL. V lost 4 bases and J lost 3; bases outside the gene matches: 6. The CDR3 has 15 amino acids. CDR3 coding DNA: TGCGCCAGCAGCCGAACCCGGGACAGGGGCTACGAGCAGTACTTC. Encoded protein: CASSRTRDRGYEQYF.

The rearrangement links TRBV29-1 to TRBJ1-2; D unresolved. The CDR3 sequence is 12 residues long. Looked up from germline, CDR1 is SQVTM and CDR2 is ANQGSEA. Trimming cost V 4 bases and J 4 bases, with 10 bases left between them. CDR3 region: CSVGAEVYGYTF. CDR3 bases: TGCAGCGTTGGGGCAGAAGTCTATGGCTACACCTTC.

In its sample, this clonotype was seen once. CDR3 residues: CAWSRTTGNTIYF. The CDR3 nucleotides are TGTGCCTGGAGTAGAACCACTGGAAACACCATATATTTT. V and J are TRBV30 and TRBJ1-3; D uncertain. The V end was cut by 2 bases, the J end by 2 bases, with 7 bases between. This CDR3 has 13 residues. Germline V gene sequence: CDR1 GTSNPN, CDR2 SVGIG (reference sequence).

This sequence joins TRBV28 and TRBJ2-2; D is perhaps TRBD1 (6 bases). The CDR3 has 13 amino acids. Trimming shortened V by 7 bases and J by 4 bases, and 10 bases separated the two germline ends. Germline-derived CDR1 and CDR2 are MDHEN and SYDVKM. In DNA, the CDR3 is TGTGCCAGCAAGACAGGAATCACCGGGGAGCTGTTTTTT. It codes for CASKTGITGELFF.

The V call is TRBV4-2, the J call TRBJ2-1; maybe TRBD1 (5 bases). The CDR3 runs to 14 residues. Trimming stripped 0 bases from V and 10 bases from J, with 13 bases between. The germline CDR1 and CDR2 sequences are LGHNA and YNFKEQ. The CDR3 reads CASSQDNDSGEQFF. As DNA, the CDR3 is TGTGCCAGCAGCCAAGATAATGACTCAGGGGAGCAGTTCTTC.

This chain links TRBV20-1 with TRBJ1-2; D ambiguous. The CDR3 runs 15 residues. Per germline, CDR1 DFQATT and CDR2 SNEGSKA (reference sequence). V was clipped by 0 bases and J by 2 bases, with 13 bases between them. The CDR3 nucleotides are TGCAGTGCTAGAGATTTTTTGGTGGAGAACTATGGCTACACCTTC. This translates into CSARDFLVENYGYTF.

The chain recombines TRBV9 with TRBJ2-1; D is unresolved. V was pared by 0 bases and J by 8 bases, with 3 bases between. CDR1 is SGDLS, CDR2 YYNGEE, per germline. The CDR3 spans 11 residues. The CDR3 spells CASSVADEQFF. The DNA of the CDR3 is TGTGCCAGCAGCGTAGCTGATGAGCAGTTCTTC.

V is TRBV20-1 and J is TRBJ2-1; 12 bases line up with TRBD2. CDR3 length: 16 amino acids. Germline CDR1 reads DFQATT; CDR2 reads SNEGSKA (reference sequence). V dropped 5 bases and J dropped 4; count of bases not matched to a gene: 9. DNA for the CDR3: TGCAGTGCTTACTCTAGCGGGGGGGGACGATACAATGAGCAGTTCTTC. It encodes CSAYSSGGGRYNEQFF.

The genes are TRBV9 and TRBJ2-1; D perhaps matches TRBD1 (6 bases). Germline V lookup: CDR1 SGDLS, CDR2 YYNGEE. The CDR3 extends over 14 amino acids. Trimming removed 0 bases from V and 9 bases from J, with 13 bases in between. The CDR3 sequence is CASSVGQGIGEQFF. CDR3 in DNA: TGTGCCAGCAGCGTAGGCCAGGGGATCGGTGAGCAGTTCTTC.

J is TRBJ1-1 and V is TRBV5-1; unclear D gene. Looked up from germline, CDR1 is SGHRS and CDR2 is YFSETQ. V was clipped by 3 bases and J by 4 bases, with 10 bases between them. This CDR3 spans 13 amino acids. The CDR3 bases are TGCGCCAGCAGCTCCTCACCCGGCACTGAAGCTTTCTTT. Translation gives CASSSSPGTEAFF. Using reference TRBV5-1 and TRBJ1-1 for the parts outside the CDR3, the full variable domain is KAGVTQTPRYLIKTRGQQVTLSCSPISGHRSVSWYQQTPGQGLQFLFEYFSETQRNKGNFPGRFSGRQFSNSRSEMNVSTLELGDSALYLCASSSSPGTEAFFGQGTRLTVV.

J is TRBJ1-1 and V is TRBV5-4, with TRBD1 matching 8 bases. The germline gives CDR1 SGHNT, CDR2 YYREEE (reference sequence). The CDR3 runs to 14 residues. The junction had 8 bases not matched to a gene; V was cut back by 3 bases and J by 7 bases. The DNA for the CDR3 is TGTGCCAGCAGCTGGCAGGGGGCTCTAGGTGAAGCTTTCTTT. Protein: CASSWQGALGEAFF. The full variable domain, rest sourced from reference TRBV5-4 and TRBJ1-1, is ETGVTQSPTHLIKTRGQQVTLRCSSQSGHNTVSWYQQALGQGPQFIFQYYREEENGRGNFPPRFSGLQFPNYSSELNVNALELDDSALYLCASSWQGALGEAFFGQGTRLTVV.

CDR3 in amino acids: CATSDSTGYGYTF. The CDR3, as DNA: TGTGCCACCAGTGATTCCACAGGGTATGGCTACACCTTC. The chain combines TRBV24-1 with TRBJ1-2, with D tentatively TRBD1 (6 bases). In germline, CDR1 is KGHDR, CDR2 SFDVKD. The CDR3 totals 13 residues. Trimming took 2 bases from V and 5 from J, leaving 8 bases between them.

This clonotype has only a few counts. The chain couples TRBV28 to TRBJ2-5; 8 nucleotides match TRBD1. This CDR3 has 13 amino acids. The J segment lost 5 bases and the V segment lost 5 bases, leaving 4 bases of the junction unmatched. Germline lookup yields CDR1 MDHEN and CDR2 SYDVKM. The CDR3 loop is CASSRNRGETQYF. The CDR3 DNA follows: TGTGCCAGCAGTAGGAACAGGGGGGAGACCCAGTACTTC.

The rearrangement uses TRBV5-4 and TRBJ2-4; no clear D gene. Trimming left V 0 bases short and J 16 bases short, with 14 bases between. CDR1 is SGHNT, CDR2 YYREEE, per germline (reference sequence). The CDR3 extends over 12 amino acids. The CDR3 region is CASSLDTSATYF. In nucleotides, the CDR3 is TGTGCCAGCAGCTTGGACACATCAGCGACTTACTTC.

This chain links TRBV20-1 with TRBJ2-2, with D unclear. Trimming left V 4 bases short and J 7 bases short, with 10 bases between. The CDR3 spans 12 residues. Germline values: CDR1 DFQATT, CDR2 SNEGSKA (reference sequence). CDR3 DNA sequence: TGCAGTGCTACCAAGGGCGGCGGGGAGCTGTTTTTT. This translates into CSATKGGGELFF.

This chain joins TRBV30 and TRBJ1-6; D perhaps matches TRBD1 (6 bases). The germline V and J ends were trimmed by 4 bases and 7 bases, with 11 bases remaining between them. CDR1 and CDR2 (germline): GTSNPN, SVGIG (reference sequence). This CDR3 spans 13 amino acids. The CDR3 nucleotides read TGTGCCTGGACTTTGGACAGAAATTCACCCCTCCACTTT. This sequence encodes CAWTLDRNSPLHF.

The chain combines TRBV3-1 with TRBJ1-6, with 7 positions matching TRBD1. The CDR3 is made up of 14 amino acids. Germline V gene sequence: CDR1 LGHDT, CDR2 YNNKEL (reference sequence). The V gene end was trimmed by 3 bases and the J gene end by 14 bases; junction bases not matched to a gene: 10. The CDR3: CASSHTTGTASLHF. For the CDR3, the DNA is TGTGCCAGCAGCCACACGACAGGGACTGCGTCCCTCCACTTT. The whole variable domain, filled in from reference TRBV3-1 and TRBJ1-6, reads DTAVSQTPKYLVTQMGNDKSIKCEQNLGHDTMYWYKQDSKKFLKIMFSYNNKELIINETVPNRFSPKSPDKAHLNLHINSLELGDSAVYFCASSHTTGTASLHFGNGTRLTVT.

The chain employs TRBV2 and TRBJ1-4; the D gene is possibly TRBD1 (5 bases). V dropped 3 bases and J dropped 5 bases, with 16 bases sitting between them. CDR1 and CDR2 (germline): SNHLY, FYNNEI. This CDR3 spans 16 amino acids. The CDR3 coding sequence is TGTGCCAGCAGTGATCATCCGGGGCCGAGAAATGAAAAACTGTTTTTT. Translated: CASSDHPGPRNEKLFF.

The rearrangement links TRBV29-1 to TRBJ1-1; no definite D call. The CDR3 has 14 amino acids. V was pared by 1 base and J by 0 bases, with 9 bases between. The germline CDR1 and CDR2 sequences are SQVTM and ANQGSEA. CDR3 amino acids: CSVEVPGMNTEAFF. For the CDR3, the DNA is TGCAGCGTTGAAGTTCCCGGAATGAACACTGAAGCTTTCTTT.

The J gene is TRBJ1-2, the V gene TRBV29-1, with a possible D match to TRBD1 (5 bases). The ends were cut back, 3 bases at V and 8 bases at J, with 13 bases in the middle. CDR3 length: 12 residues. CDR1 SQVTM and CDR2 ANQGSEA come from the germline V gene. The CDR3 DNA reads as TGCAGCGTTGACGAGACAGTCGACGGCTACACCTTC. It yields the protein CSVDETVDGYTF.

This chain joins TRBV6-5 and TRBJ1-5; TRBD1 is a possible D gene (6 bases). This CDR3 spans 12 amino acids. V gave up 6 bases and J gave up 9 bases, with 12 bases separating them. In germline, CDR1 is MNHEY, CDR2 SVGAGI. The CDR3 region is CASSPGGGPQHF. CDR3 nucleotide sequence: TGTGCCAGCAGCCCTGGAGGGGGGCCCCAGCATTTT.

This chain links TRBV18 with TRBJ2-2; weak D call: TRBD1 (5 bases). This CDR3 contains 15 residues. The germline gives CDR1 KGHSH, CDR2 LQKENI. The V and J ends lost 3 bases and 0 bases respectively, with 8 bases between them. The CDR3 sequence: CASSPIQANTGELFF. The DNA for the CDR3 is TGTGCCAGCTCACCGATACAGGCGAACACCGGGGAGCTGTTTTTT.